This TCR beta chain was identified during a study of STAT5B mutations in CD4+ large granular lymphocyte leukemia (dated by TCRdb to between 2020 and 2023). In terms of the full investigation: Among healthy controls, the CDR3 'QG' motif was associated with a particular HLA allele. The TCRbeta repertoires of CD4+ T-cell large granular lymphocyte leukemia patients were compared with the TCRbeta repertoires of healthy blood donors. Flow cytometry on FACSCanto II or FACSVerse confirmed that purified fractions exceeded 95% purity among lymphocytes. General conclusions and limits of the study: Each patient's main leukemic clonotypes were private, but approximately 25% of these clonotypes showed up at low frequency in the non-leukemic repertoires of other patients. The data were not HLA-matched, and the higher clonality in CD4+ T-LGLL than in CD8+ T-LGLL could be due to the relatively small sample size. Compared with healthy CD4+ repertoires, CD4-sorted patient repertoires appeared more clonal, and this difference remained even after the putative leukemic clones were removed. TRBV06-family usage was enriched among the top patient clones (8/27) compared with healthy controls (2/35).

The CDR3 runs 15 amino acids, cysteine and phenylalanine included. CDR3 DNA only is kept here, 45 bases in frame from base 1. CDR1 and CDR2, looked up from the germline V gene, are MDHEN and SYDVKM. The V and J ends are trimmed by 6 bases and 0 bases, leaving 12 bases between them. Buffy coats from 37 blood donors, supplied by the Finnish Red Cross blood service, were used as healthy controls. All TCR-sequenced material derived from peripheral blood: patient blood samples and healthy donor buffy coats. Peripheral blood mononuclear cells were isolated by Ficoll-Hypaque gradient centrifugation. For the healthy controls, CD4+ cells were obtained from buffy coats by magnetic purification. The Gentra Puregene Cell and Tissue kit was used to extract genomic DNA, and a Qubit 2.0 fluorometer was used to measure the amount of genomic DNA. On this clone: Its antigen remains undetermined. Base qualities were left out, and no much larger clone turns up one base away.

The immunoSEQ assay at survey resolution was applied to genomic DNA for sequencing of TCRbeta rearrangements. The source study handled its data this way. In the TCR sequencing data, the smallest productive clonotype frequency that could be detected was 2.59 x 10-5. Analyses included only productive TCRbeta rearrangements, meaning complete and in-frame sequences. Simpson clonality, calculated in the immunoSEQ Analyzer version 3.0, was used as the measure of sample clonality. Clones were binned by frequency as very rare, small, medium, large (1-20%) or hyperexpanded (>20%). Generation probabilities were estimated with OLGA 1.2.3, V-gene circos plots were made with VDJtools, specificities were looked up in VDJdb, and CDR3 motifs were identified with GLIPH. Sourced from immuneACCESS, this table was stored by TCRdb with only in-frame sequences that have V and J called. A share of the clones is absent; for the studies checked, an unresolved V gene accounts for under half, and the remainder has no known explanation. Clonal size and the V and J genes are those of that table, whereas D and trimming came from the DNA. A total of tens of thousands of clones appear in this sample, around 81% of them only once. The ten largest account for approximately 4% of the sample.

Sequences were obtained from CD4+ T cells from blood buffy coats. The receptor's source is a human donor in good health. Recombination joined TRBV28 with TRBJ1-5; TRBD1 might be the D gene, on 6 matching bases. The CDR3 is CASSLQGYSNQPQHF. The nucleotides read TGTGCCAGCAGCCTACAGGGTTATAGCAATCAGCCCCAGCATTTT.